This T cell receptor (beta chain) was sequenced for a study of graft-versus-host responses after intestinal transplantation. Study-level findings and limits: Allograft graft-versus-host to host-versus-graft clonal ratios ran high in patients with graft-donor T cell macrochimerism.

V gave up 4 bases and J gave up 11 bases; unmatched junction bases: 14. This CDR3 spans 15 amino acids. The germline CDR1 and CDR2 sequences are MDHEN and SYDVKM. Produced via immunoSEQ multiplex PCR; TCRdb's table is partial and in-frame only. Of under 80,000 clones in the sample, around 92% were seen once. As for this clone: Its antigen is as yet unknown.

This sample comprised PBMCs, obtained 98 days after intestinal transplantation. This chain joins TRBV28 and TRBJ2-5, with 9 bases matching TRBD2. The sequence was collected from a human patient who received an intestinal transplant, so some T cells may come from the graft donor. CDR3 DNA sequence: TGTGCCAGCAGTTCCCCAGAGCGGGAGGTAGTGGGGCAGTACTTC. This codes for CASSSPEREVVGQYF. Full variable domain (remainder filled in from reference TRBV28 and TRBJ2-5): DVKVTQSSRYLVKRTGEKVFLECVQDMDHENMFWYRQDPGLGLRLIYFSYDVKMKEKGDIPEGYSVSREKKERFSLILESASTNQTSMYLCASSSPEREVVGQYFGPGTRLLVL.